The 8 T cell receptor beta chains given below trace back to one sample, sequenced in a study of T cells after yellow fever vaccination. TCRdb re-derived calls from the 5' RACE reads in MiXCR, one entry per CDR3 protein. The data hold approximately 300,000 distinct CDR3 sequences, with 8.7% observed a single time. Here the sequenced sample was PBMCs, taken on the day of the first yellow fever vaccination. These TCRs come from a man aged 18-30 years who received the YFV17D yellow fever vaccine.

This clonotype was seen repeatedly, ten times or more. CDR3 DNA: TGTGCCAGCACGTGGGAGGCTACGCAGTATTTT. Its protein product is CASTWEATQYF. The V and J genes are TRBV6-2 or TRBV6-3 and TRBJ2-3; TRBD2 might be the D (6 bases). V was pared by 7 bases and J by 8 bases, with 10 bases between. CDR3 length: 11 amino acids. Germline lookup yields CDR1 MNHEY and CDR2 SVGEGT.

The CDR3 loop is CAIAPVGDTEAFF. CDR3 nucleotides: TGTGCCATCGCCCCAGTTGGGGACACTGAAGCTTTCTTT. The gene calls are TRBV10-3 and TRBJ1-1; no clear D. CDR1 ENHRY and CDR2 SYGVKD come from the germline V gene. The V end was cut by 8 bases, the J end by 3 bases, with 13 bases between. This CDR3 comprises 13 residues.

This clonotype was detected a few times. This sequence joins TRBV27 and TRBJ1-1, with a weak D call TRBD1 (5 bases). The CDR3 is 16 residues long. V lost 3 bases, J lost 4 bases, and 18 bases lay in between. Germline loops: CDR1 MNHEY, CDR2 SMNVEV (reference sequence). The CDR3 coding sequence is TGTGCCAGCAGTTTCCCCTCGGGACCCCGGGCCACTGAAGCTTTCTTT. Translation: CASSFPSGPRATEAFF.

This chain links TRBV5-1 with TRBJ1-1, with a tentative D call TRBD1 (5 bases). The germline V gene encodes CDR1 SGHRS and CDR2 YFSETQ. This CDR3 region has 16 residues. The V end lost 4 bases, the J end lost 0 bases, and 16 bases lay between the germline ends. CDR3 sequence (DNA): TGCGCCAGCAGCCCCATAGGGGCAAGATTGAACACTGAAGCTTTCTTT. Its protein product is CASSPIGARLNTEAFF. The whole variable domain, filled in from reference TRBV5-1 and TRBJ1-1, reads KAGVTQTPRYLIKTRGQQVTLSCSPISGHRSVSWYQQTPGQGLQFLFEYFSETQRNKGNFPGRFSGRQFSNSRSEMNVSTLELGDSALYLCASSPIGARLNTEAFFGQGTRLTVV.

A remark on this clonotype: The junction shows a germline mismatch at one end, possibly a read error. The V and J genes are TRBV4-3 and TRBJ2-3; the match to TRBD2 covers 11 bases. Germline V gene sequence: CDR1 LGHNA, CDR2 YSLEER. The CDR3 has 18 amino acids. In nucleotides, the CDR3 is TGCACCAGCAGCCTCTACTTTAGCGGGGGGGTTAGCACAGATACGCAGTATTTT. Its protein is CTSSLYFSGGVSTDTQYF.

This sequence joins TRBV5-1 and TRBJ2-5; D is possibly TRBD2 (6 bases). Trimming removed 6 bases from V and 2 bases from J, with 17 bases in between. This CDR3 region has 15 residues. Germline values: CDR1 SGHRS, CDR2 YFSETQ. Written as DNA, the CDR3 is TGCGCCAGCATGCGATGGGGGACTCCGCAAGAGACCCAGTACTTC. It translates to CASMRWGTPQETQYF.

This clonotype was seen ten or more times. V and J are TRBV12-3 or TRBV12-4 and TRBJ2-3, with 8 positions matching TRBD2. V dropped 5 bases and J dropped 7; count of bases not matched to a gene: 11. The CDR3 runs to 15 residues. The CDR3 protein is CASSPPGGRGYTQYF. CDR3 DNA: TGTGCCAGCAGTCCCCCGGGGGGGCGGGGATATACGCAGTATTTT.

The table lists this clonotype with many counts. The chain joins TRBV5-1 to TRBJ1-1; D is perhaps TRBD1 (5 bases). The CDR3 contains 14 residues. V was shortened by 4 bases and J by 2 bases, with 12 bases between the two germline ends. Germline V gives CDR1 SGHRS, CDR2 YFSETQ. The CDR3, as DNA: TGCGCCAGCAGCCCTGTGGGGGGAAACACTGAAGCTTTCTTT. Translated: CASSPVGGNTEAFF.